These T cell receptor beta chains were read from a single sample in a study of neurological immune-mediated disorders. TCRdb analysed the 5' RACE reads with MiXCR anew, one entry per CDR3 protein. This sample has roughly 74,000 distinct CDR3 sequences, with less than 5.5% found just once. The source material was PBMCs. These receptor sequences come from a man aged 18-30 years with multiple sclerosis. Each CDR3 is given with its conserved first and last residue. The order of the fields is J gene, V gene, CDR3 protein.

TRBJ2-3	TRBV5-1	CASSPRPGVITDTQYF
TRBJ2-1	TRBV7-8	CASSSLGSGGAYNEQFF
TRBJ2-1	TRBV18	CASSFRKFADEQFF
TRBJ1-2	TRBV12-3/TRBV12-4	CASSLSGSYGYTF
TRBJ2-3	TRBV29-1	CSVEPLLSREVADTQYF
TRBJ2-7	TRBV6-5	CASSYSSLTLEQYF
TRBJ1-1	TRBV2	CARSDVEAFF
TRBJ2-1	TRBV27	CASRPGRGTYNEQFF
TRBJ2-4	TRBV5-1	CASSLRQEPNIQYF
TRBJ2-7	TRBV5-8	CASSLSTTYEQYF
TRBJ2-5	TRBV5-1	CASSLAGRQPEETQYF
TRBJ2-3	TRBV12-3/TRBV12-4	CASSLLGTSTDTQYF
TRBJ1-6	TRBV3-1	CASSRRTGVWGSPLNF
TRBJ1-5	TRBV20-1	CSARDVTGNQPQHF
TRBJ2-1	TRBV5-1	CASSFRGPYNEQFF
TRBJ1-1	TRBV28	CASSLAFRRTEAFF
TRBJ1-1	TRBV12-3/TRBV12-4	CASQFTGAAEAFF
TRBJ2-2	TRBV5-1	CASRGAGELFF
TRBJ2-7	TRBV7-2	CASSSGGSSYEQYF
TRBJ2-2	TRBV20-1	CSARDVVGGDTGELFF
TRBJ1-5	TRBV5-1	CASSPSYRGSNQPQNF
TRBJ2-2	TRBV12-3/TRBV12-4	CASSPDRAAGELFF
TRBJ2-5	TRBV7-2	CASSLGPARQETQYF
TRBJ1-1	TRBV6-2/TRBV6-3	CASRDPGVLGAFF
TRBJ2-7	TRBV5-1	CASSPLAGVNEQYF
TRBJ2-2	TRBV3-1	CASSQVTPANTGELFF
TRBJ2-7	TRBV5-1	CASSLLASDEQYF
TRBJ1-1	TRBV5-6	CASSTRGGTNTEAFF
TRBJ2-1	TRBV10-3	CAIGGLAGVNRSYNEQFF
TRBJ2-7	TRBV29-1	CSVLGQGLEQYF
TRBJ1-5	TRBV20-1	CSARPVNNQPQHF
TRBJ2-3	TRBV20-1	CSARGGRGTLTDTQYF
TRBJ2-7	TRBV20-1	CSVLLLAGTSYEQYF
TRBJ1-1	TRBV7-2	CASSLSQGRWTEAFF
TRBJ2-7	TRBV5-1	CASSLTSPGYEQYF
TRBJ1-1	TRBV20-1	CSARSLLGGGGTEAFF
TRBJ2-1	TRBV2	CASSEVVPGEQFF
TRBJ1-1	TRBV10-3	CAISESMGRGNTEAFF
TRBJ2-3	TRBV29-1	CSGRTSGIIGTDTQYF
TRBJ2-1	TRBV2	CASSDLPPSSAREQFF
TRBJ1-1	TRBV7-7	CASSVRANTEAFF
TRBJ1-2	TRBV20-1	CSAADYGYTF
TRBJ1-3	TRBV7-9	CASSLLGTSGNTIYF
TRBJ2-7	TRBV5-1	CASSLVQAGQSYEQYF
TRBJ1-3	TRBV20-1	CSAPKTGMGNTIYF
TRBJ1-1	TRBV20-1	CSARVTQGTEAFF
TRBJ2-7	TRBV12-3/TRBV12-4	CASSSPRVNYEQYF
TRBJ2-7	TRBV9	CASSVAPSGSSYEQYF
TRBJ2-7	TRBV5-6	CASSSGLQGFGDPYEQYF
TRBJ2-1	TRBV7-2	CASSEERYNEQFF
TRBJ2-7	TRBV27	CATQRGHAYEQYF
TRBJ2-3	TRBV7-8	CASSQTGPTDTQYF
TRBJ2-3	TRBV4-2	CASSQEPGQGGDTQYF
TRBJ2-5	TRBV12-3/TRBV12-4	CASSLGDQETQYF
TRBJ2-1	TRBV5-6	CASSLPGDSYNEQFF
TRBJ2-7	TRBV11-2	CASSLDGTFGTWLYEQYF
TRBJ2-2	TRBV10-3	CAITPTGTNTGELFF
TRBJ2-7	TRBV6-5	CATIDRDTHEQYF
TRBJ2-2	TRBV7-2	CASSSQGLLNTGELFF
TRBJ1-6	TRBV7-3	CASSPDARGNSPLNF